The clone carrying this T cell receptor beta chain was counted a few times. As yet, its antigen is unknown. In germline, CDR1 is GTSNPN, CDR2 SVGIG (reference sequence). CDR3 size: 13 residues. Trimming left V 2 bases short and J 8 bases short, with 10 bases between. This sample is drawn from a study of regulatory T cells in long-lasting Graves disease. CDR3 regions were amplified by Arm-PCR using iRepertoire HTBI primers to build TCR beta libraries. One entry per CDR3 protein, called by TCRdb with MiXCR from the multiplex PCR reads. The table records 400,000 to 500,000 distinct CDR3 sequences, less than 25% of them present only once. Time point meaning: persistent/refractory GD, antithyroid drugs over 5 years with positive TRAb. RNA isolated from PBMCs was used to make the TCR library. The source of the patients was an endocrinology department in Xi'an, China. Study-wide points: Newly diagnosed patients had higher TCR diversity than persistent Graves' patients did. Those with persistent disease had in common more public clonotypes (around 2,500) than new patients (approximately 1,000).

The chain has TRBV30 and TRBJ1-6; D is possibly TRBD1 (5 bases). The receptor comes from a female donor with Graves disease. The specimen comprised peripheral blood mononuclear cells (PBMCs), sampled when the disease was refractory, from a patient treated with antithyroid drugs. The CDR3 bases are TGTGCCTGGAGTAAGGGGCGAGATTCACCCCTCCACTTT. This encodes CAWSKGRDSPLHF.